Listed below are T cell receptor beta chains from one sample, sequenced in a study of shared clonotypes between healthy human individuals. Profiling relied on immunoSEQ multiplex PCR, and the TCRdb table lists in-frame clones only, not all of them. The sample has about 1 million clones, around four fifths seen once. The source material was memory CD4+ T cells sorted from blood. These receptors were taken from a man between 18 and 35 years old in good health. CDR3s include the opening cysteine and the closing phenylalanine or tryptophan. Fields, in order: CDR3 protein, CDR3 DNA, D gene, clone size, V gene, J gene. The D gene is left open where the match is weak. The size entry is marked missing in some rows and otherwise reads once, few, many or a size class.

CASSPQRGSSYEQYF	TGTGCCAGCAGCCCCCAACGGGGGAGCTCCTACGAGCAGTACTTC	NA	NA	TRBV6-6	TRBJ2-7
CASSSKGPGRNEQFF	TGTGCCAGCAGCTCTAAGGGACCAGGGAGGAATGAGCAGTTCTTC	NA	NA	TRBV7-2	TRBJ2-1
CASSLGRGTSTDTQYF	TGTGCCAGCAGCTTAGGCAGGGGCACTAGCACAGATACGCAGTATTTT	NA	NA	TRBV7-2	TRBJ2-3
CASSYGRGETQYF	TGTGCCAGCAGTTACGGCAGGGGAGAGACCCAGTACTTC	NA	NA	TRBV6-6	TRBJ2-5
CASSQVPTSGSFNEQFF	TGCGCCAGCAGCCAAGTTCCTACTAGCGGGAGCTTCAATGAGCAGTTCTTC	TRBD2	NA	TRBV4-3	TRBJ2-1
CASSVGDGVTEAFF	TGTGCCAGCAGTGTGGGGGACGGGGTCACTGAAGCTTTCTTT	NA	NA	TRBV25-1	TRBJ1-1
CASMGLGEKLFF	TGTGCCAGCATGGGACTAGGTGAAAAACTGTTTTTT	NA	NA	TRBV5-5	TRBJ1-4
CAWSVAGTVSNTEAFF	TGTGCCTGGAGTGTAGCCGGGACAGTTTCGAACACTGAAGCTTTCTTT	TRBD1	NA	TRBV30	TRBJ1-1
CAWSVGSSGNTIYF	TGTGCCTGGAGTGTAGGCAGCTCTGGAAACACCATATATTTT	NA	NA	TRBV30	TRBJ1-3
CSVDSLPGREADTQYF	TGCAGCGTTGATAGTCTCCCGGGGCGGGAGGCGGATACGCAGTATTTT	TRBD2	NA	TRBV29-1	TRBJ2-3
CASSFLTGTGYTDTQYF	TGTGCCAGCAGCTTTTTAACAGGGACAGGGTACACAGATACGCAGTATTTT	TRBD1	NA	TRBV7-6	TRBJ2-3
CASSERWGERSGANVLTF	TGTGCCAGCAGCGAAAGGTGGGGGGAGCGCTCTGGGGCCAACGTCCTGACTTTC	NA	NA	TRBV6-1	TRBJ2-6
CASSFLGSTEAFF	TGTGCCAGCAGTTTCCTCGGGTCGACTGAAGCTTTCTTT	NA	NA	TRBV27	TRBJ1-1
CASRRTRTGERGEQFF	TGTGCCAGCAGGCGGACAAGGACAGGGGAAAGGGGTGAGCAGTTCTTC	TRBD1	NA	TRBV27	TRBJ2-1
CASSLHGFTGYTF	TGTGCCAGCAGCTTACATGGTTTTACTGGCTACACCTTC	NA	NA	TRBV7-2	TRBJ1-2
CASTSIAGLVRYEQYF	TGTGCCAGCACCTCCATAGCGGGGCTGGTCCGCTACGAGCAGTACTTC	TRBD2	NA	TRBV28	TRBJ2-7
CASSLDPSAFVAFF	TGCGCCAGCAGCTTGGACCCGTCCGCTTTTGTTGCTTTCTTT	NA	NA	TRBV5-1	TRBJ1-1
CASTLLGHSYEQYF	TGTGCCAGCACCCTACTGGGCCACTCCTACGAGCAGTACTTC	NA	NA	TRBV6-6	TRBJ2-7
CASSRLAIYEQYF	TGTGCCAGCAGCAGGCTGGCGATCTACGAGCAGTACTTC	NA	NA	TRBV28	TRBJ2-7
CASSEGGPDTQYF	TGTGCCAGCAGTGAAGGGGGGCCCGATACGCAGTATTTT	NA	NA	TRBV2	TRBJ2-3
CASSSQVGGTEAFF	TGCGCCAGCAGCTCTCAGGTGGGGGGGACTGAAGCTTTCTTT	NA	NA	TRBV5-1	TRBJ1-1
CAISESGGMGLQYF	TGTGCCATCAGTGAGTCCGGAGGGATGGGTCTCCAGTACTTC	NA	NA	TRBV10-3	TRBJ2-4
CASSLEGNSNQPQHF	TGCGCCAGCAGCTTGGAGGGTAACAGCAATCAGCCCCAGCATTTT	NA	NA	TRBV5-1	TRBJ1-5
CASSLAGTGDEQFF	TGCGCCAGCAGCTTGGCCGGCACTGGGGATGAGCAGTTCTTC	NA	NA	TRBV5-1	TRBJ2-1
CASRTGTSGTGTQYF	TGTGCCAGCAGGACCGGGACTAGCGGGACGGGGACCCAGTACTTC	TRBD2	many	TRBV2	TRBJ2-5
CASSGRGGHQPQHF	TGTGCCAGCAGCGGGAGGGGGGGCCATCAGCCCCAGCATTTT	NA	NA	TRBV6-1	TRBJ1-5
CASSSRLAGAQETQYF	TGTGCCAGCAGCTCAAGACTAGCGGGAGCTCAAGAGACCCAGTACTTC	TRBD2	NA	TRBV7-2	TRBJ2-5
CASSLLAVSSYEQYF	TGTGCCAGCAGCCTGTTAGCGGTGAGCTCCTACGAGCAGTACTTC	NA	NA	TRBV5-6	TRBJ2-7
CASKWTVSGANVLTF	TGTGCCAGTAAGTGGACAGTCTCTGGGGCCAACGTCCTGACTTTC	NA	NA	TRBV19	TRBJ2-6
CASSSMGAVGELFF	TGTGCCAGCAGCTCCATGGGGGCGGTCGGGGAGCTGTTTTTT	NA	few	TRBV5-4	TRBJ2-2
CASSVITGRSGELFF	TGTGCCAGCAGTGTGATAACAGGGAGGTCCGGGGAGCTGTTTTTT	NA	NA	TRBV2	TRBJ2-2
CASRLRPGNQFYEQYF	TGTGCCAGCAGGTTAAGGCCGGGAAATCAATTCTACGAGCAGTACTTC	NA	few	TRBV28	TRBJ2-7
CASSSGVPQYF	TGTGCCAGCAGCTCGGGAGTCCCGCAGTATTTT	NA	NA	TRBV27	TRBJ2-3
CASSPGPASTDTQYF	TGTGCCAGCAGCCCGGGGCCGGCTAGCACAGATACGCAGTATTTT	NA	NA	TRBV7-3	TRBJ2-3
CASSLTETQYF	TGTGCCAGCAGTTTAACCGAGACCCAGTACTTC	NA	few	TRBV27	TRBJ2-5
CASSTGQYQETQYF	TGTGCCAGTAGTACAGGACAGTACCAAGAGACCCAGTACTTC	NA	few	TRBV19	TRBJ2-5
CASAAGKEQYF	TGTGCCAGCGCGGCGGGGAAAGAGCAGTACTTC	NA	few	TRBV6-5	TRBJ2-7
CASTREGASYEQYF	TGTGCCAGCACCCGAGAAGGGGCGTCCTACGAGCAGTACTTC	NA	NA	TRBV6-6	TRBJ2-7
CASSEGRTTYNEQFF	TGTGCCAGCAGTGAAGGTAGGACCACCTACAATGAGCAGTTCTTC	NA	NA	TRBV6-1	TRBJ2-1
CAWSDGPETQYF	TGTGCCTGGAGTGATGGCCCGGAGACCCAGTACTTC	NA	NA	TRBV30	TRBJ2-5
CASRDSSYNEQFF	TGCGCCAGTCGCGATAGCTCCTACAATGAGCAGTTCTTC	NA	NA	TRBV5-1	TRBJ2-1
CAISGFGNTIYF	TGTGCCATCAGTGGGTTCGGAAACACCATATATTTT	NA	NA	TRBV10-3	TRBJ1-3